This T cell receptor beta chain was identified in a study of cytomegalovirus exposure and HLA in healthy donors. General study points: For cytomegalovirus status, the classifier reportedly gave diagnoses with high specificity and sensitivity. Rare TCR sequences dominated, though some public TCRs recurred in many donors.

The V gene's germline CDR1 is GTSNPN and CDR2 SVGIG (reference sequence). CDR3 length equals 15 residues. V gave up 4 bases and J gave up 0 bases, with 15 bases separating them. Concerning this clone itself: Its antigen is unidentified.

Using immunoSEQ multiplex PCR, the repertoire was profiled, and TCRdb retains in-frame clones only, with some absent. This table has more than 90,000 clones, roughly 92% appearing once. The receptor's source is a woman in her twenties or thirties in good health and CMV-seropositive. This chain connects TRBV30 to TRBJ1-1; D is undetermined. Sequenced sample: PBMCs. Here the CDR3 reads CAWTLPPSVNTEAFF. As DNA, the CDR3 is TGTGCCTGGACACTACCTCCCTCGGTGAACACTGAAGCTTTCTTT.